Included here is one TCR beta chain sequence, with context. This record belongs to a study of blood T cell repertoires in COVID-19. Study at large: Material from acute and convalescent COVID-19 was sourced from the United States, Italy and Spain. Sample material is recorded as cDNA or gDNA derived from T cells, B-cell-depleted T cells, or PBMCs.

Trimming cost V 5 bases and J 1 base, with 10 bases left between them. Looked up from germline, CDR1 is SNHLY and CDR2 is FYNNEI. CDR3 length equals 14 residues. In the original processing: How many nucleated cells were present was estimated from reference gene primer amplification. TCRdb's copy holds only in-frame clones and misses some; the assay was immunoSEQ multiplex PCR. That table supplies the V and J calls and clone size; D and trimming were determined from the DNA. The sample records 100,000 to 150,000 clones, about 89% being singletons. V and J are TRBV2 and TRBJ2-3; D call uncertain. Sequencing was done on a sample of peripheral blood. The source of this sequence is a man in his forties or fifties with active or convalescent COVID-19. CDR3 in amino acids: CASSQRTGTDTQYF. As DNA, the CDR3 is TGTGCCAGCAGTCAACGTACAGGCACAGATACGCAGTATTTT.